This T cell receptor (beta chain) was sequenced for a study of beta chain features in type 1 diabetes. Study as a whole: Sorted cells numbering under 140,000,000 were examined across all samples.

Germline V gene sequence: CDR1 SGHDT, CDR2 YYEEEE. J lost 4 bases, V lost 0 bases, and 6 bases had no gene match. The CDR3 covers 15 residues. Every isolated RNA sample was fully reverse transcribed, so sequencing captured expressed TCRB transcripts. Sequencing was performed with immunoSEQ multiplex PCR; in TCRdb, only in-frame clones are kept and a portion is missing. The sample lists under 95,000 clones, around a third seen once, with 0.45% in the top ten. This receptor was obtained from a woman between 18 and 30 years old in good health. The V gene is TRBV5-6, the J gene TRBJ1-2; 7 bases map to TRBD1. The sample was stem cell memory CD4+ T cells from blood. CDR3 bases: TGTGCCAGCAGCTTGGGGTCAGGGGGAATCTATGGCTACACCTTC. It yields the protein CASSLGSGGIYGYTF.